The clone carrying this T cell receptor beta chain was observed a single time. This specimen belongs to a study of control samples from healthy donors and cancer patients. TCRdb's copy holds only in-frame clones and misses some; the assay was immunoSEQ multiplex PCR. The table shows around 75,000 clones, with approximately 80% occurring only once. The sequenced material came from blood. This TCR derives from a man aged 50 to 59 in good health.

The CDR3 region is CASSYSQRENPDTQYF. For the CDR3, the DNA is TGTGCCAGCAGTTACTCGCAGCGGGAGAATCCAGATACGCAGTATTTT. This rearrangement joins TRBV6-5 to TRBJ2-3, with 8 bases aligning to TRBD2. J gave up 4 bases and V 0 bases, and 6 bases lay outside the gene matches. This CDR3 contains 16 residues. CDR1 is MNHEY, CDR2 SVGAGI, per germline.